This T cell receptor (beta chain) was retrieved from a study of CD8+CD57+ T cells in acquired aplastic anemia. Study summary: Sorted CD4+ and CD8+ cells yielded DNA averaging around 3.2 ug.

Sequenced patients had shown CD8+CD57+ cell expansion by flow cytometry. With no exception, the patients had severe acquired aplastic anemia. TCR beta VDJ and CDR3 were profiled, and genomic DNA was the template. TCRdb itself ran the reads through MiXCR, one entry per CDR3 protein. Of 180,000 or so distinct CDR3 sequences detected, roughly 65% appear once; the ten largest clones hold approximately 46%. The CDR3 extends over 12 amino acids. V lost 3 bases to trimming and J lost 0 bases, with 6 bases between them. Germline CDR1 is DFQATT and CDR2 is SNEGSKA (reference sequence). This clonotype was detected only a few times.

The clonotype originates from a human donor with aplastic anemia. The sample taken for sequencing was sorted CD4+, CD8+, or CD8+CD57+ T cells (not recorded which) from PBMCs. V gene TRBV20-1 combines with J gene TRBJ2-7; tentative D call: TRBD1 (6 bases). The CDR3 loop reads CSASRGSYEQYF. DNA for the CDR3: TGCAGTGCTAGCAGGGGCTCCTACGAGCAGTACTTC.